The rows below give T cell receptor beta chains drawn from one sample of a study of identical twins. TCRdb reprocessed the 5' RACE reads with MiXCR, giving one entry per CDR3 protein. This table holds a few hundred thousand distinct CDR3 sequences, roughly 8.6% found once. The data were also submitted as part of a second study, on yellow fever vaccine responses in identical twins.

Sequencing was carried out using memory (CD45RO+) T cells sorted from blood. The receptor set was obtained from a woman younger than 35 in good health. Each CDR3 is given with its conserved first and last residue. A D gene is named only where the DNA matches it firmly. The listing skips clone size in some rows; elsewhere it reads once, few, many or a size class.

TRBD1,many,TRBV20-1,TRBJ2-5,TGCAGTGCTAGGGGGACAGGGGGGGAGTTGGAGACCCAGTACTTC,CSARGTGGELETQYF
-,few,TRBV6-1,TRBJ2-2,TGTGCCAGCAGCGCCCCGGGCAGAACCGGGGAGCTGTTTTTT,CASSAPGRTGELFF
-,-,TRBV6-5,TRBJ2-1,TGTGCCAGCAGCTCAGGAGTGGGTGAGCAGTTCTTC,CASSSGVGEQFF
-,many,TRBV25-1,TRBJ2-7,TGTGCCAGCAGTGAGTCTAGCGAGACCTACGAGCAGTACTTC,CASSESSETYEQYF
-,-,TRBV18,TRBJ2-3,TGTGCCAGCTCACCAAATGCAGGGACTTCAGGAGATACGCAGTATTTT,CASSPNAGTSGDTQYF
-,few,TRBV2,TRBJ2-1,TGTGCCACCTTGGACAGCCAGACACACTCCTACAATGAGCAGTTCTTC,CATLDSQTHSYNEQFF
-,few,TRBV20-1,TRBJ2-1,TGCAGTGCTACCTCACCCGTAGCGTACAATGAGCAGTTCTTC,CSATSPVAYNEQFF
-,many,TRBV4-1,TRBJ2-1,TGCGCCAGCAGCCGGGGGGACCAGGGGTACAATGAGCAGTTCTTC,CASSRGDQGYNEQFF
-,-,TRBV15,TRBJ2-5,TGTGCCACCAGCAGCGAGCTCCAGACCCAGTACTTC,CATSSELQTQYF
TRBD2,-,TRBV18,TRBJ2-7,TGTGCCAGCTCACCACCGGGACTAGCCTCTTCCTCCTACGAGCAGTACTTC,CASSPPGLASSSYEQYF
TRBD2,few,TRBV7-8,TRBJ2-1,TGTGCCAGCAGCTTAATATTAGCGGGAGCCGGGCATGAGCAGTTCTTC,CASSLILAGAGHEQFF
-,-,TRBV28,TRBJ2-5,TGTGCCAGCAGTTTATTTAGCATGGGGCAAGAGACCCAGTACTTC,CASSLFSMGQETQYF
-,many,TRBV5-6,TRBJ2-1,TGTGCCAGCAGCTGGGGTGGGAATGAGCAGTTCTTC,CASSWGGNEQFF
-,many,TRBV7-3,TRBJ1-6,TGTGCCAGCAGCTCTGGGACGGCTCGTTCACCCCTCCACTTT,CASSSGTARSPLHF
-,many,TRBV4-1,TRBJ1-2,TGCGCCAGCAGCCAAGATCTAACAGCGTCCGGCTACACCTTC,CASSQDLTASGYTF
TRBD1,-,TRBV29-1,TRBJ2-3,TGCAGCGTAAAGGGACAGGGGGGAGATACGCAGTATTTT,CSVKGQGGDTQYF
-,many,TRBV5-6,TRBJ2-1,TGTGCCAGCAGCTTAGGGCTAGTTTCCTACAATGAGCAGTTCTTC,CASSLGLVSYNEQFF
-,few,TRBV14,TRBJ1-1,TGTGCCAGCAGCCAAGGGATGGTCACTGAAGCTTTCTTT,CASSQGMVTEAFF
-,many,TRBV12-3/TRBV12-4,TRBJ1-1,TGTGCCAGCACCGTTGCCCCCGAAAAGTTTGAAGCTTTCTTT,CASTVAPEKFEAFF
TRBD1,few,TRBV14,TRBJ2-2,TGTGCCAGCAGCCGTGACAGGGGGATAGGGGAGCTGTTTTTT,CASSRDRGIGELFF
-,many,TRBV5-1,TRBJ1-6,TGCGCCAGCACCCCAGGGGCGCAAATTAATTCACCCCTCCACTTT,CASTPGAQINSPLHF
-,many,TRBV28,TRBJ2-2,TGTGCCAGCAGTTTATCCCGCTTGGGGAGCACCGGGGAGCTGTTTTTT,CASSLSRLGSTGELFF
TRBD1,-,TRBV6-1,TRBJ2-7,TGTGCCAGCAGTGAAGCTCCGGGACAGCTAGGCTACGAGCAGTACTTC,CASSEAPGQLGYEQYF